The clone carrying this TCR beta chain was seen at least ten times. Its target is unknown. At one boundary the junction diverges from the germline segment, which might be a read error. These data originate in a study of response to subunit inactivated influenza vaccine. This CDR3 region has 13 residues. Per the germline V gene, CDR1 is LGHDT and CDR2 is YNNKEL (reference sequence). Via MiXCR, TCRdb re-called the RT-PCR reads, giving one row per CDR3 protein. The sample carries about 520,000 distinct CDR3 sequences, approximately 9.9% recorded once. The study, taken as a whole, reports: Authors suggested that a seasonal influenza vaccination recruits few new T cells each time.

J is TRBJ2-1 and V is TRBV3-1, with no clear D. The origin of this receptor is a man aged 50-59 years who received an inactivated influenza vaccine. The sequences come from PBMCs from blood, collected roughly 45 days after vaccination. In DNA, the CDR3 is TGCGCCAGCAGCCAAGATCGATACAATGAGCAGTTCTTC. This translates into CASSQDRYNEQFF.